This T cell receptor beta chain derives from a study of blood T cell repertoires in COVID-19. The table came from immunoSEQ multiplex PCR; TCRdb's copy has only in-frame clones and leaves some out. The sample yields around 310,000 clones, 90% seen once. The source is a woman between 40 and 50 years old with COVID-19, enrolled during active disease. Sequenced material: peripheral blood.

This chain's CDR3 is CASSSSGRPYEQYF. CDR3 DNA sequence: TGTGCCAGCAGCTCTAGCGGGAGACCCTACGAGCAGTACTTC. V gene TRBV5-6 combines with J gene TRBJ2-7; TRBD2 matches 10 bases. V gave up 3 bases and J gave up 2 bases; unmatched junction bases: 2. CDR3 length equals 14 residues. Looked up from germline, CDR1 is SGHDT and CDR2 is YYEEEE.